This is a list of T cell receptor beta chains from one sample in a study of control samples from healthy donors and cancer patients. Sequenced by immunoSEQ multiplex PCR; TCRdb stores in-frame clones only, minus some. This sample has 150,000 or so clones, with around 94% found just once. The sequenced material came from PBMCs. These receptors all come from a man aged 55 to 69 with colorectal cancer. CDR3s leave out the opening cysteine and the closing phenylalanine or tryptophan. Each record gives: J gene, V gene, clone size, CDR3 protein. Clone sizes are given selectively: once, few, many, or a class where the clone is expanded.

TRBJ1-5 TRBV4-1 - ASSPTPGHRNQPQH
TRBJ1-2 TRBV6-1 - ASSEHREYGYGYT
TRBJ1-2 TRBV7-2 - ASSPTGGAGDYGYT
TRBJ1-1 TRBV27 - ASSSDTGREAF
TRBJ1-1 TRBV11-2 - ASSLAGQTNTEAF
TRBJ2-1 TRBV20-1 - SALANEQF
TRBJ1-2 TRBV27 - ASSLSGIYGYT
TRBJ2-1 TRBV11-2 once ASSLGQGNYNEQF
TRBJ2-1 TRBV18 - ASSPGLKRTSYNEQF
TRBJ2-3 TRBV7-2 - ASSYQSGDTDTQY
TRBJ1-1 TRBV7-8 - ASNRWDTEAF
TRBJ1-2 TRBV3-1/TRBV3-2 - ASSQNQGVGYT
TRBJ2-7 TRBV2 - ASSLDRAYEQY
TRBJ2-7 TRBV12-3/TRBV12-4 - ASSYTNEQY
TRBJ2-7 TRBV12-3/TRBV12-4 - ASSFRTEQY